What follows is one T cell receptor beta chain and its context. Different DNA sequences within this sample yield the same CDR3. This entry belongs to a study of blood T cell repertoires in COVID-19. Study-level background: Spain, Italy and the United States supplied samples that represented acute and convalescent COVID-19. T cells, B-cell-depleted T cells, or PBMCs supplied cDNA or gDNA.

Trimming took off 1 base at V and 2 bases at J, with 11 bases between the two ends. Germline V CDR1 and CDR2: SEHNR, FQNEAQ (reference sequence). This CDR3 is built from 16 residues. In the original analysis: Reference gene primers were amplified, and this amplification served to estimate nucleated cell counts. Repertoires were generated with immunoSEQ multiplex PCR, while TCRdb's copy carries only in-frame clones and drops some. V, J and clone size derive from that table, while D and trimming were established from the DNA sequence. This repertoire shows 150,000 to 200,000 clones, 81% found once; its top ten account for roughly a tenth.

Sequencing used peripheral blood. The V call is TRBV7-9, the J call TRBJ1-4; weak D call: TRBD1 (5 bases). The clonotype was recovered from a human donor in a cohort sampled during active COVID-19. For the CDR3, the DNA is TGTGCCAGCAGCTTAGGAGCAGGGCCCACTAATGAAAAACTGTTTTTT. This gives the protein CASSLGAGPTNEKLFF.